A single sample gave rise to the 23 T cell receptor beta chains below, sequenced in a study of T cell responses to AZD1222 COVID-19 vaccine. Here immunoSEQ multiplex PCR was the method, and the copy in TCRdb shows in-frame clones only, minus some. The sample lists 95,000 to 150,000 clones; about 88% were seen once. The sequenced sample was peripheral blood, obtained on day 0 of AZD1222 vaccination. Receptors were obtained from an adult in good health.

The genes are TRBV9 and TRBJ2-5, with D unresolved. This CDR3 spans 15 amino acids. The V end lost 2 bases, the J end lost 1 base, and 12 bases lay between the germline ends. Germline CDR1 is SGDLS and CDR2 is YYNGEE. The CDR3 protein is CASSVDGRFQETQYF. The CDR3 nucleotides read TGTGCCAGCAGCGTTGACGGACGGTTCCAAGAGACCCAGTACTTC.

The chain has TRBV7-9 and TRBJ1-4; D remains unclear. This CDR3 has 14 residues. The V gene's germline CDR1 is SEHNR and CDR2 FQNEAQ (reference sequence). Trimming left V 2 bases short and J 8 bases short, with 12 bases between. The CDR3 sequence is CASSLTGSGEKLFF. DNA for the CDR3: TGTGCCAGCAGCTTAACCGGGTCAGGCGAAAAACTGTTTTTT. Full variable domain (missing parts from reference TRBV7-9 and TRBJ1-4): DTGVSQNPRHKITKRGQNVTFRCDPISEHNRLYWYRQTLGQGPEFLTYFQNEAQLEKSRLLSDRFSAERPKGSFSTLEIQRTEQGDSAMYLCASSLTGSGEKLFFGSGTQLSVL.

V and J are TRBV15 and TRBJ2-1; D unresolved. Germline values: CDR1 LNHNV, CDR2 YYDKDF (reference sequence). The CDR3 is 14 amino acids. V lost 1 base and J lost 9, with 13 bases in between. CDR3 sequence reads: CATSRGGIRSEQFF. The CDR3 DNA reads TGTGCCACCAGCAGAGGGGGTATCAGAAGTGAGCAGTTCTTC.

This clone was seen just once. The chain couples TRBV5-4 to TRBJ2-1; D possibly corresponds to TRBD2 (6 bases). Germline V gene sequence: CDR1 SGHNT, CDR2 YYREEE (reference sequence). V lost 5 bases and J 12 bases, leaving 18 bases between the germline ends. The CDR3 sequence is 13 residues long. The CDR3 DNA follows: TGTGCCAGCAGGAAGGGACTGTCTTCTGGGCAGTTCTTC. Protein product: CASRKGLSSGQFF.

Here the CDR3 reads CASSHRVNTEAFF. In nucleotides, the CDR3 is TGTGCCAGCAGCCATCGAGTGAACACTGAAGCTTTCTTT. The chain uses TRBV4-2 and TRBJ1-1; D is uncertain. Trimming removed 3 bases from V and 0 bases from J, with 5 bases in between. Germline-derived CDR1 and CDR2 are LGHNA and YNFKEQ. The CDR3 contains 13 residues.

This chain links TRBV30 with TRBJ1-2; no definite D call. The CDR3 contains 13 residues. Deletions cut 3 bases from V and 4 bases from J, with 12 bases between. The germline V gene has CDR1 GTSNPN and CDR2 SVGIG (reference sequence). In DNA, the CDR3 is TGTGCCTGGAGCCCCCGGGGAGTCTATGGCTACACCTTC. It specifies CAWSPRGVYGYTF.

The V gene is TRBV5-5, the J gene TRBJ1-6, with D possibly matching TRBD1 (6 bases). The CDR3 loop spans 16 amino acids. V was shortened by 1 base and J by 4 bases, with 12 bases between the two germline ends. CDR1 and CDR2 (germline): SGHKS, YYEKEE (reference sequence). The CDR3 loop reads CASSLTGPAYNSPLHF. Written as DNA, the CDR3 is TGTGCCAGCAGCTTGACAGGGCCCGCTTATAATTCACCCCTCCACTTT.

The chain joins TRBV29-1 to TRBJ1-1; D possibly corresponds to TRBD1 (6 bases). Trimming pared 4 bases from V and 3 bases from J, leaving 18 bases between. This CDR3 has 15 amino acids. Germline CDR1 is SQVTM and CDR2 is ANQGSEA. The CDR3 region is CSVGAPAGEDTEAFF. CDR3 nucleotides: TGCAGCGTTGGTGCTCCCGCAGGGGAGGACACTGAAGCTTTCTTT.

The V and J genes are TRBV6-2 or TRBV6-3 and TRBJ2-1; 7 positions match TRBD2. The CDR3 is made up of 15 amino acids. Germline loops: CDR1 MNHEY, CDR2 SVGEGT. Trimming removed 0 bases from V and 6 bases from J; junction bases left unmatched: 5. CDR3 nucleotides: TGTGCCAGCAGTTACTCGCCGACTAGCTCCAATGAGCAGTTCTTC. This translates into CASSYSPTSSNEQFF.

The V and J genes are TRBV3-1 (or the pseudogene TRBV3-2) and TRBJ2-7; D is possibly TRBD1 (6 bases). Trimming left V 0 bases short and J 0 bases short, with 9 bases between. CDR1 and CDR2 from the germline V gene are LGHDT and YNNKEL (reference sequence). The CDR3 length is 15 residues. The CDR3 sequence is CASSQDIGGSYEQYF. The CDR3 DNA follows: TGTGCCAGCAGCCAAGATATAGGGGGCTCCTACGAGCAGTACTTC.

This chain joins TRBV18 and TRBJ1-4; TRBD1 might be the D (5 bases). Per germline, CDR1 KGHSH and CDR2 LQKENI. This CDR3 has 14 amino acids. V was shortened by 2 bases and J by 7 bases, with 11 bases between the two germline ends. The CDR3 region has the DNA TGTGCCAGCTCACCAAGCAGGGCGACTGAAAAACTGTTTTTT. It yields the protein CASSPSRATEKLFF.

The rearrangement uses TRBV19 and TRBJ2-7; TRBD2 matches at 8 bases. This CDR3 region has 13 residues. V gave up 5 bases and J gave up 6 bases; unmatched junction bases: 6. Germline CDR1 is LNHDA and CDR2 is SQIVND (reference sequence). CDR3 sequence: CASSATGGAEQYF. The CDR3, as DNA: TGTGCCAGTAGTGCCACCGGGGGGGCCGAGCAGTACTTC.

The genes are TRBV28 and TRBJ2-5; 7 bases map to TRBD1. CDR1 is MDHEN and CDR2 is SYDVKM in the germline V gene. V shed 6 bases and J 0 bases; nucleotides not matched to a gene: 4. CDR3 length: 14 amino acids. In DNA form, the CDR3 reads TGTGCCAGCAGCGACAGGGTATACCAAGAGACCCAGTACTTC. Translated, it gives CASSDRVYQETQYF.

This rearrangement joins TRBV5-1 to TRBJ1-6, with a weak D call TRBD1 (5 bases). V was shortened by 4 bases and J by 10 bases, with 12 bases between the two germline ends. CDR1 and CDR2 (germline): SGHRS, YFSETQ. The CDR3 is 13 amino acids. CDR3 nucleotides: TGCGCCAGCAGCCCCTCGGGGGAATCACCCCTCCACTTT. Protein product: CASSPSGESPLHF.

This clone showed up just a few times. The chain recombines TRBV2 with TRBJ1-1, with a tentative D call TRBD1 (5 bases). V was pared by 6 bases and J by 6 bases, with 14 bases between. The CDR3 totals 13 residues. The V gene's germline CDR1 is SNHLY and CDR2 FYNNEI. In nucleotides, the CDR3 is TGTGCCAGCAGATTATCAGGGCTCTCTGAAGCTTTCTTT. Protein sequence: CASRLSGLSEAFF.

This sequence joins TRBV19 and TRBJ1-1; D remains ambiguous. The CDR3 loop spans 11 amino acids. Germline CDR1 is LNHDA and CDR2 is SQIVND (reference sequence). Trimming shortened V by 6 bases and J by 8 bases, and 10 bases separated the two germline ends. The CDR3 here is CASRVQGEAFF. DNA of the CDR3: TGTGCCAGTAGGGTACAAGGGGAAGCTTTCTTT.

There are a few counts of this clone. This sequence joins TRBV28 and TRBJ1-1; perhaps TRBD1 as D (5 bases). Germline V CDR1 and CDR2: MDHEN, SYDVKM. V was shortened by 4 bases and J by 8 bases, with 8 bases between the two germline ends. The CDR3 spans 11 residues. The CDR3 reads CASSYHREAFF. Written as DNA, the CDR3 is TGTGCCAGCAGTTATCACAGGGAAGCTTTCTTT.

The chain uses TRBV6-5 and TRBJ2-3; the D is unclear. The germline V gene encodes CDR1 MNHEY and CDR2 SVGAGI. The V end was cut by 2 bases, the J end by 1 base, with 10 bases between. The CDR3 totals 15 residues. The CDR3 region is CASSYGLRGTDTQYF. The CDR3 nucleotides read TGTGCCAGCAGTTACGGGCTTCGGGGCACAGATACGCAGTATTTT.

This clone was counted a few times. The J gene is TRBJ1-6, the V gene TRBV6-5, with a tentative D call TRBD1 (5 bases). Germline V gene sequence: CDR1 MNHEY, CDR2 SVGAGI. The V gene lost 6 bases and the J gene lost 7 bases, with 13 bases spanning the gap. This CDR3 is 14 amino acids long. As DNA, the CDR3 is TGTGCCAGCAGCCCCGGGACGGCAAATTCACCCCTCCACTTT. It encodes CASSPGTANSPLHF.

V usage is TRBV5-1 and J usage is TRBJ2-1; 7 positions agree with TRBD2. This CDR3 has 15 amino acids. Germline CDR1 reads SGHRS; CDR2 reads YFSETQ. J gave up 4 bases and V 5 bases, and 9 bases lay outside the gene matches. The CDR3 DNA is TGCGCCAGCAGTCTAAGGTCTAGCGGATACAATGAGCAGTTCTTC. Its translation: CASSLRSSGYNEQFF.

V gene TRBV6-4 combines with J gene TRBJ2-1; D call uncertain. CDR1 is MRHNA and CDR2 is SNTAGT in the germline V gene. The germline V and J ends were trimmed by 0 bases and 3 bases, with 6 bases remaining between them. CDR3 size: 14 residues. The CDR3 DNA is TGTGCCAGCAGTGACTCGAATCGCTACAATGAGCAGTTCTTC. It codes for CASSDSNRYNEQFF.

The rearrangement joins TRBV5-6 to TRBJ1-4; D is perhaps TRBD1 (5 bases). From germline, CDR1 is SGHDT and CDR2 YYEEEE. Trimming stripped 2 bases from V and 2 bases from J, with 13 bases between. The CDR3 is 16 residues long. The CDR3, as DNA: TGTGCCAGCAGCTTATACGGGGGAGCCACTAATGAAAAACTGTTTTTT. This gives the protein CASSLYGGATNEKLFF.

The genes are TRBV13 and TRBJ2-3; D gene unclear. This CDR3 is built from 14 residues. CDR1 is PRHDT and CDR2 is FYEKMQ in the germline V gene (reference sequence). The V gene lost 2 bases and the J gene lost 5 bases, with 11 bases spanning the gap. The CDR3 DNA reads TGTGCCAGCAGCTTATTGGGTTCAGTAGATACGCAGTATTTT. Residues: CASSLLGSVDTQYF.